The 12 T cell receptor beta chains below were found in one sample sequenced in a study of tumor-infiltrating lymphocytes in primary liver carcinoma. Reverse transcription of approximately 0.55 ug total RNA with a constant-region primer produced TCR beta cDNA. Three-round nested multiplex PCR performed with slightly modified ARM-PCR produced the TCR beta libraries. PCR rounds one and two used TRBV1-TRBV30 forward primers with a C-beta reverse primer for approximately 11 cycles each. TCRdb redid the calling of the multiplex PCR reads with MiXCR, one entry per CDR3 protein. Found here are 80,000 to 100,000 distinct CDR3 sequences, roughly 70% of them singletons; the top ten hold under 30%. Taking about 18-32 mg of unsorted bulk tissue, the authors co-extracted RNA and DNA. The sequenced material came from tumor-adjacent normal liver tissue. The origin of the receptors is a man in his forties or fifties with primary liver carcinoma and hepatitis B virus infection.

The V call is TRBV12-3 or TRBV12-4, the J call TRBJ2-7; 8 nucleotides line up with TRBD1. CDR3 length: 12 amino acids. After removal of 3 bases from V and 12 bases from J, the junction contained 7 bases not matched to a gene. The CDR3 region has the DNA TGTGCCAGCAGTTTCCAGGGGGCGATACGGTACTTC. This sequence encodes CASSFQGAIRYF.

This clonotype showed up just once. At one of its ends the junction is not consistent with the germline gene, which may arise from a read error. The rearrangement joins TRBV11-2 to TRBJ2-2; tentative D call: TRBD1 (5 bases). The CDR3 contains 16 residues. The germline CDR1 and CDR2 sequences are SGHAT and FQNNGV. CDR3 residues: CARSFLGVQNTGELFF. CDR3 coding DNA: TGTGCCAGGAGCTTTCTAGGGGTACAGAACACAGGGGAGCTGTTTTTT. Based on the CDR3 plus reference TRBV11-2 and TRBJ2-2, the full variable domain is EAGVAQSPRYKIIEKRQSVAFWCNPISGHATLYWYQQILGQGPKLLIQFQNNGVVDDSQLPKDRFSAERLKGVDSTLKIQPAKLEDSAVYLCARSFLGVQNTGELFFGEGSRLTVL.

This clonotype was picked up one time. Just one base apart from a much larger clone, this may be a read error. The J gene is TRBJ2-2, the V gene TRBV10-3; unclear D gene. The CDR3 contains 12 residues. Germline lookup yields CDR1 ENHRY and CDR2 SYGVKD. The CDR3 here is CAVSINTGELFF. The CDR3 DNA follows: TGTGCCGTCAGTATAAACACCGGGGAGCTGTTTTTT.

This clonotype appeared a few times. The chain employs TRBV24-1 and TRBJ1-2; D remains ambiguous. Germline V CDR1 and CDR2: KGHDR, SFDVKD. V was pared by 6 bases and J by 5 bases, with 9 bases between. This CDR3 has 12 residues. The CDR3 protein is CATSPGSYGYTF. DNA for the CDR3: TGTGCCACCAGTCCAGGTAGTTATGGCTACACCTTC.

Comments on this clonotype: Its ends do not fully match the called genes, so a read error is possible. The chain links TRBV6-1 to TRBJ2-1; D is possibly TRBD2 (5 bases). CDR1 is MNHNS and CDR2 is SASEGT in the germline V gene. The CDR3 consists of 15 residues. Here the CDR3 DNA reads TGTGCCAGCAGTAAATTGGCTTGCGGGTACAATGAGCAATTCTTC. Translated, it gives CASSKLACGYNEQFF.

Worth noting for this clonotype: A much larger clone differs by one base, so this may be a read error. Since no conserved phenylalanine or tryptophan closes the CDR3, a read error is the likely cause. J is TRBJ2-2 and V is TRBV10-3; TRBD2 matches at 8 bases. The ends lost 4 bases at V and 7 bases at J; junction bases unmatched: 11. CDR3 length equals 16 residues. Germline CDR1 and CDR2: ENHRY and SYGVKD. CDR3 loop: CAISGGAGEVDGELFY. The CDR3, as DNA: TGTGCCATCAGTGGCGGAGCGGGAGAAGTCGACGGGGAGCTGTTTTAT.

This clonotype was recorded only once. Germline is not matched at one junction end, which may reflect a read error. In DNA form, the CDR3 reads TGTGGCAGCACCTTAGTCCAGGGGGCCTACGAGCAGTACTTC. Protein sequence: CGSTLVQGAYEQYF. V and J are TRBV11-2 and TRBJ2-7; the match to TRBD1 covers 7 bases. Germline V gene lookup returns CDR1 SGHAT and CDR2 FQNNGV. The CDR3 is 14 residues long.

Details on this clonotype: A junction end diverges from the germline sequence, so it may reflect a read error. J is TRBJ2-2 and V is TRBV13; either TRBD1 or TRBD2 may supply D (5 bases each). Germline loops: CDR1 PRHDT, CDR2 FYEKMQ (reference sequence). The CDR3 covers 13 residues. The CDR3 loop reads CASRRLDTGELFF. CDR3 nucleotide sequence: TGTGCCAGCAGACGACTGGACACCGGGGAGCTGTTTTTC.

Concerning this clonotype: At one boundary the junction diverges from the germline segment, which might be a read error. The J gene is TRBJ1-6, the V gene TRBV4-1; possible D gene TRBD1, 5 bases. CDR1 and CDR2 (germline): MGHRA, YSYEKL. The CDR3 consists of 14 residues. The CDR3 DNA follows: TGCGCCACCAGCCAAGACCAGGGTGGATCACTCCTCCACTTT. Translation: CATSQDQGGSLLHF.

Concerning this clonotype itself: A much larger clone differs from this one at a single base, so this may be a read error. This chain connects TRBV7-9 to TRBJ2-3; a weak D match, TRBD1 (5 bases). The CDR3 runs to 14 residues. Trimming took off 3 bases at V and 5 bases at J, with 12 bases between the two ends. In germline, CDR1 is SEHNR, CDR2 FQNEAQ (reference sequence). The CDR3: CASSFLGQGDTQYF. The CDR3 bases are TGTGCCAGCAGCTTCCTAGGTCAGGGAGATACGCAGTATTTT. Combining the CDR3 with reference TRBV7-9 and TRBJ2-3 gives the whole variable domain DTGVSQNPRHKITKRGQNVTFRCDPISEHNRLYWYRQTLGQGPEFLTYFQNEAQLEKSRLLSDRFSAERPKGSFSTLEIQRTEQGDSAMYLCASSFLGQGDTQYFGPGTRLTVL.

The V gene is TRBV28, the J gene TRBJ2-3; maybe TRBD2 (5 bases). CDR3 length: 18 amino acids. The germline V and J ends were trimmed by 4 bases and 0 bases, with 20 bases remaining between them. Germline lookup yields CDR1 MDHEN and CDR2 SYDVKM. CDR3 region: CASSYPSSGETSTDTQYF. In DNA form, the CDR3 reads TGTGCCAGCAGTTATCCCTCCTCCGGGGAGACTAGCACAGATACGCAGTATTTT.

This clonotype was recorded once. The chain couples TRBV7-6 to TRBJ2-7, with a weak D call TRBD1 (6 bases). V lost 5 bases and J 2 bases, leaving 25 bases between the germline ends. The CDR3 is made up of 18 amino acids. Germline lookup yields CDR1 SGHVS and CDR2 FNYEAQ. The CDR3 loop reads CASSPRGIGNSPTYEQYF. In DNA form, the CDR3 reads TGTGCCAGCAGCCCAAGGGGGATAGGGAACTCGCCGACCTACGAGCAGTACTTC.